The 19 T cell receptor beta chains below were found in one sample sequenced in a study of blood T cells in healthy people across ages (dated by TCRdb to between 2015 and 2016). The library was made by 5' RACE. TCRdb names Illumina HiSeq 2500 as the instrument used. The second PCR ran for about 6 to 12 cycles and used a J-beta primer mix along with a sample-barcoded 5' primer. The public reads were reprocessed in TCRdb via fastp at Q25 and MiXCR, keeping in-frame beta chains. Records with the same CDR3 protein are collapsed into one entry carrying the most frequent genes and DNA. The sample yields some 700,000 distinct CDR3 sequences; about 42% were counted once. The ten biggest clones cover roughly 19% of the sample. The sample taken for sequencing was blood. All receptors derive from a woman aged 60 to 75 in good health.

CDR3 sequence reads: CASSAGGGRSYNEQFF. In DNA form, the CDR3 reads TGTGCCAGCAGTGCAGGCGGGGGCCGCTCCTACAATGAGCAGTTCTTC. J is TRBJ2-1 and V is TRBV6-2 or TRBV6-3, with TRBD2 as a possible D gene (7 bases). This CDR3 has 16 amino acids. Between the trimmed V and J ends, which lost 5 bases and 0 bases, there was a span of 14 bases. The germline V gene has CDR1 MNHEY and CDR2 SVGEGT.

The CDR3 reads CASFGGGISYEQYF. Written as DNA, the CDR3 is TGTGCCAGCTTCGGCGGCGGGATTTCCTACGAGCAGTACTTC. The chain links TRBV27 to TRBJ2-7; tentatively, D is TRBD2 (6 bases). The germline V gene has CDR1 MNHEY and CDR2 SMNVEV (reference sequence). This CDR3 comprises 14 residues. Trimming took off 8 bases at V and 1 base at J, with 15 bases between the two ends.

The CDR3 nucleotides read TGCGCCAGCAGCTTGGGCGGGACATCTAAAAACATTCAGTACTTC. Translated, it gives CASSLGGTSKNIQYF. The V call is TRBV5-1, the J call TRBJ2-4; D may correspond to TRBD1 or TRBD2 (6 bases each). The CDR3 sequence is 15 residues long. The germline gives CDR1 SGHRS, CDR2 YFSETQ. Trimming removed 0 bases from V and 4 bases from J, with 11 bases in between.

This clonotype was recorded only once. Relative to the germline gene, one junction end is altered; a read error may explain this. The chain is built from TRBV4-2 and TRBJ2-3, with D tentatively TRBD2 (6 bases). This CDR3 has 16 amino acids. CDR1 LGHNA and CDR2 YNFKEQ come from the germline V gene. This chain's CDR3 is CASSQGDSTTTDAQYF. Written as DNA, the CDR3 is TGTGCCAGCAGCCAAGGGGACTCAACGACCACAGATGCGCAGTATTTT.

CDR3 nucleotide sequence: TGTGCCATCAGTCCTAGCGGGGGGGACGATACGCAGTATTTT. Amino acid sequence: CAISPSGGDDTQYF. V is TRBV10-3 and J is TRBJ2-3; 12 nucleotides match TRBD2. Trimming at V came to 5 bases and at J to 6 bases, leaving 3 bases not matched to a gene. CDR3 length: 14 amino acids. Germline lookup yields CDR1 ENHRY and CDR2 SYGVKD.

This clonotype was counted only a few times. This chain links TRBV11-3 with TRBJ2-2; maybe TRBD2 (7 bases). V was cut by 6 bases and J by 0 bases, with 11 bases left in between. Looked up from germline, CDR1 is SGHNT and CDR2 is YENEEA. This CDR3 is 15 amino acids long. In DNA form, the CDR3 reads TGTGCCAGCAGAGGGGGGGACACGAACACCGGGGAGCTGTTTTTT. This codes for CASRGGDTNTGELFF.

The V call is TRBV3-1, the J call TRBJ2-1; D is unresolved. Germline assignment: CDR1 LGHDT and CDR2 YNNKEL (reference sequence). V was cut by 1 base and J by 1 base, with 8 bases left in between. The CDR3 runs to 15 residues. CDR3 bases: TGTGCCAGCAGCCAAGTAATAGGATCCTACAATGAGCAGTTCTTC. Residues: CASSQVIGSYNEQFF.

This clonotype was recorded a few times. The J gene is TRBJ2-1, the V gene TRBV6-5; D is perhaps TRBD2 (6 bases). The germline V gene has CDR1 MNHEY and CDR2 SVGAGI. V gave up 8 bases and J gave up 9 bases, with 17 bases separating them. The CDR3 has 13 amino acids. For the CDR3, the DNA is TGTGCCAGCGGCAGCACCGGGGGACGTGAGCAGTTCTTC. Amino acid sequence: CASGSTGGREQFF.

V is TRBV3-1 and J is TRBJ2-2; D not certain. V lost 6 bases and J lost 1, with 6 bases in between. The CDR3 runs 13 residues. Per the germline V gene, CDR1 is LGHDT and CDR2 is YNNKEL (reference sequence). CDR3 residues: CASRKGNTGELFF. For the CDR3, the DNA is TGTGCCAGCAGGAAAGGGAACACCGGGGAGCTGTTTTTT.

The chain couples TRBV27 to TRBJ1-5, with a tentative D call TRBD1 (5 bases). Trimming pared 6 bases from V and 2 bases from J, leaving 14 bases between. The length of the CDR3 is 15 residues. Germline-derived CDR1 and CDR2 are MNHEY and SMNVEV (reference sequence). The CDR3 loop is CASRPQGGGNQPQHF. In nucleotides, the CDR3 is TGTGCCAGCAGACCTCAGGGTGGAGGCAATCAGCCCCAGCATTTT.

The chain combines TRBV20-1 with TRBJ1-5; perhaps TRBD1 as D (5 bases). With 5 bases removed from V and 2 bases from J, the gap between germline ends came to 10 bases. Germline V gives CDR1 DFQATT, CDR2 SNEGSKA (reference sequence). This CDR3 is built from 13 residues. The CDR3 coding sequence is TGCAGTGCTGGGGGGAAGGGCAATCAGCCCCAGCATTTT. The encoded protein is CSAGGKGNQPQHF.

For this clonotype: This may come from a read error, since a much larger clone is one base off. This chain connects TRBV5-1 to TRBJ2-3; maybe TRBD2 (7 bases). Trimming pared 7 bases from V and 4 bases from J, leaving 16 bases between. CDR1 and CDR2 (germline): SGHRS, YFSETQ. This CDR3 is built from 14 residues. In DNA form, the CDR3 reads TGCGCCAGCGGCGGGGGCGGGAGACCAGATACGCAGTATTTT. It translates to CASGGGGRPDTQYF.

The V gene is TRBV18, the J gene TRBJ2-1; 11 bases are shared with TRBD2. This CDR3 spans 17 amino acids. Germline-derived CDR1 and CDR2 are KGHSH and LQKENI. V lost 0 bases, J lost 7 bases, and 8 bases stayed unmatched. CDR3 residues: CASSPPGLAGGMNEQFF. In DNA, the CDR3 is TGTGCCAGCTCACCACCGGGCTTAGCGGGAGGGATGAATGAGCAGTTCTTC.

J is TRBJ2-1 and V is TRBV9; D possibly uses TRBD1 or TRBD2 (5 bases each). The germline V and J ends were trimmed by 4 bases and 2 bases, with 22 bases remaining between them. CDR1 is SGDLS, CDR2 YYNGEE, per germline. The CDR3 loop spans 18 amino acids. CDR3 amino acids: CASSPRAIWDPTYNEQFF. Here the CDR3 DNA reads TGTGCCAGCAGCCCACGCGCGATTTGGGACCCGACCTACAATGAGCAGTTCTTC.

V usage is TRBV12-3 or TRBV12-4 and J usage is TRBJ2-3; D not resolved. V was pared by 6 bases and J by 0 bases, with 16 bases between. The CDR3 is made up of 16 amino acids. The CDR3 is CASSLMGMGSTDTQYF. The CDR3 region has the DNA TGTGCCAGCAGCCTCATGGGAATGGGGAGCACAGATACGCAGTATTTT.

The genes are TRBV5-5 and TRBJ2-1; no definite D call. Germline CDR1 SGHKS, CDR2 YYEKEE (reference sequence). The CDR3 extends over 14 amino acids. Between the trimmed V and J ends, which lost 0 bases and 8 bases, there was a span of 12 bases. The CDR3 loop is CASSLDPSWDEQFF. Here the CDR3 DNA reads TGTGCCAGCAGCTTGGATCCTTCTTGGGATGAGCAGTTCTTC.

The rearrangement joins TRBV2 to TRBJ2-1; 12 nucleotides align to TRBD1. V gave up 5 bases and J gave up 8 bases; unmatched junction bases: 10. Germline-derived CDR1 and CDR2 are SNHLY and FYNNEI. The CDR3 has 16 amino acids. The CDR3 sequence is CASSPDEGQGAHEQFF. In nucleotides, the CDR3 is TGTGCCAGCAGTCCCGACGAGGGACAGGGGGCCCATGAGCAGTTCTTC.

The gene calls are TRBV20-1 and TRBJ2-2; D might be TRBD1 (6 bases). From germline, CDR1 is DFQATT and CDR2 SNEGSKA (reference sequence). There are 13 residues in the CDR3. The germline V and J ends were trimmed by 1 base and 6 bases, with 9 bases remaining between them. The CDR3 protein is CSARADRPGELFF. CDR3 in DNA: TGCAGTGCTAGAGCCGACAGGCCCGGGGAGCTGTTTTTT.

The CDR3 coding sequence is TGTGCCAGCAGTTTCGCCCTTGTGATCACAGATACGCAGTATTTT. Translated, it gives CASSFALVITDTQYF. The chain is built from TRBV12-3 or TRBV12-4 and TRBJ2-3; D unclear. Trimming cost V 3 bases and J 2 bases, with 12 bases left between them. The CDR3 runs to 15 residues.